A selection of T cell receptor beta chains follows, all from one sample in a study of T cells in Graves' hyperthyroidism and ophthalmopathy. Each CDR3 protein gets one entry after TCRdb re-called the multiplex PCR reads with MiXCR. The sample has some 510,000 distinct CDR3 sequences, under 25% seen once. Sequenced input: blood. The receptors shown here come from a man aged 18 to 29 with Graves' hyperthyroidism. CDR3s include the opening cysteine and the closing phenylalanine or tryptophan. Each record gives: V gene, CDR3 protein.

>TRBV28
CASSPPGAGDYGYTF
>TRBV20-1
CSAGSPWRSSYEQYF
>TRBV3-1
CASSQGHRPSQPQHF
>TRBV6-1
CASLGPTNTEAFF
>TRBV6-1
CASSLKGFTGELFF
>TRBV28
CASNTGDTEAFF
>TRBV5-1
CASSTRTGENTEAFF
>TRBV19
CASSMSEVGYEQYF
>TRBV9
CASSVGGGDTEAFF
>TRBV7-2
CASSFVTGVEDTIYF
>TRBV2
CASSSLGLTEAFF
>TRBV7-9
CASSSRGQVNTEAFF
>TRBV11-1
CASSPRGTGPLGTGELFF
>TRBV6-1
CASSEGVLMAKNIQYF
>TRBV18
CASSPPYGNTIYF
>TRBV11-2
CASGKRTSGLETQYF
>TRBV13
CASSASGTKETQYF
>TRBV20-1
CSARSGGNTIYF
>TRBV11-1
CASSSTLRTEAFF
>TRBV28
CASSLSTGHHQETQYF
>TRBV12-3/TRBV12-4
CASSHRSGGWGETQYF
>TRBV12-3/TRBV12-4
CASSLVPKRRQHF
>TRBV27
CASLTGKGFQPQHF
>TRBV5-5
CASSFLGSWLNQPQHF
>TRBV11-2
CASRSRKNTEAFF
>TRBV2
CASSEAPNTEAFF
>TRBV20-1
CSALDRGADQPQHF
>TRBV6-5
CASNRGYQETQYF
>TRBV2
CASSTGTGDPSNQPQHF
>TRBV29-1
CSVAAGYNQPQHF
>TRBV28
CASSPSGTDTEAFF
>TRBV6-5
CASSYSILRGRVEQYF
>TRBV29-1
CSVGTTFYEQYF
>TRBV6-1
CASSPGTSDFDEQYF
>TRBV30
CAWAGTGLGYEQYF
>TRBV5-5
CASSLVPGYGYTF
>TRBV24-1
CATSEPTGTGKETQYF
>TRBV6-5
CASSYGSTTYEQYF
>TRBV6-1
CASSTGTGRGYTF
>TRBV2
CASSLAQLLRAFF
>TRBV11-2
CASSTRTVGSETQYF
>TRBV2
CASTEGGSYEQYF
>TRBV27
CASSSGFRGYTF
>TRBV28
CASGPRGLYSNQPQHF
>TRBV3-1
CASTLTRGSYMAFF
>TRBV2
CASSEGFGGQETQYF